This T cell receptor beta chain was sequenced during a study of CD8 T cells in Susac syndrome. V lost 4 bases to trimming and J lost 4 bases, with 11 bases between them. There are 13 residues in the CDR3. Germline lookup yields CDR1 SEHNR and CDR2 FQNEAQ (reference sequence). Random-hexamer reverse transcription was applied to roughly 0.5 to 1 ug RNA. Amplification of TCR beta CDR3 spanned 54 Vbeta and 13 Jbeta via immunoSEQ multiplex PCR. Via MiXCR, TCRdb re-called the immunoSEQ multiplex PCR reads, giving one row per CDR3 protein. The table lists fewer than 350,000 distinct CDR3 sequences, about 88% of them singletons. The study sequenced TCR beta in blood CD8+ and CD4+ T cells. TEMRA cells underwent FACS enrichment and CD8+ and CD4+ T cells underwent negative isolation.

Material for sequencing was CD8+ T cells from PBMCs. The source of this sequence is a human donor with multiple sclerosis. The chain links TRBV7-9 to TRBJ2-7; D call uncertain. Written as DNA, the CDR3 is TGTGCCAGCAGCTCGCTCTCTCTGTACGAGCAGTACTTC. Translating it yields CASSSLSLYEQYF.